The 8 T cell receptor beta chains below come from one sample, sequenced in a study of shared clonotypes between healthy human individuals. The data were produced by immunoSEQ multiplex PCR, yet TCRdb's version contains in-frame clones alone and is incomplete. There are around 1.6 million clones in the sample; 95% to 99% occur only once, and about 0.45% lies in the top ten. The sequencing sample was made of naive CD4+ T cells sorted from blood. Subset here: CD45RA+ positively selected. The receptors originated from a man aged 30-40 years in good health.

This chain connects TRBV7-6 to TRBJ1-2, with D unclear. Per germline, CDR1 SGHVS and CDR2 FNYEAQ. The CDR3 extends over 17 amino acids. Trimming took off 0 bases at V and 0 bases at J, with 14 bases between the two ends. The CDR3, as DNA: TGTGCCAGCAGCTTAGCGGCACCGAGAAACTCTAACTATGGCTACACCTTC. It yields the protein CASSLAAPRNSNYGYTF.

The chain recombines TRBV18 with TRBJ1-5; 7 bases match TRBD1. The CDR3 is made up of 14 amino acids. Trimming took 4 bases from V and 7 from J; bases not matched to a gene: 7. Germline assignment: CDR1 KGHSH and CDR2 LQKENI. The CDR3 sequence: CASSLDRAGQPQHF. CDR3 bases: TGTGCCAGCTCACTCGACAGGGCCGGACAGCCCCAGCATTTT. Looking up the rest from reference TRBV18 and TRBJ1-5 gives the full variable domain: NAGVMQNPRHLVRRRGQEARLRCSPMKGHSHVYWYRQLPEEGLKFMVYLQKENIIDESGMPKERFSAEFPKEGPSILRIQQVVRGDSAAYFCASSLDRAGQPQHFGDGTRLSIL.

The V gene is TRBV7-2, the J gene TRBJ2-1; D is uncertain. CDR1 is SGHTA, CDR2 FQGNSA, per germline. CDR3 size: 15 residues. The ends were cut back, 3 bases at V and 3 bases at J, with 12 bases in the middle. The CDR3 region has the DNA TGTGCCAGCAGCTTTACGCCGTCTAGCTACAATGAGCAGTTCTTC. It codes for CASSFTPSSYNEQFF.

The CDR3 loop reads CASSEQGGNTEAFF. The CDR3 bases are TGTGCCAGCAGTGAACAGGGAGGGAACACTGAAGCTTTCTTT. This chain connects TRBV28 to TRBJ1-1, with TRBD1 as a possible D gene (6 bases). CDR3 length: 14 amino acids. V was cut by 5 bases and J by 1 base, with 11 bases left in between. Germline loops: CDR1 MDHEN, CDR2 SYDVKM.

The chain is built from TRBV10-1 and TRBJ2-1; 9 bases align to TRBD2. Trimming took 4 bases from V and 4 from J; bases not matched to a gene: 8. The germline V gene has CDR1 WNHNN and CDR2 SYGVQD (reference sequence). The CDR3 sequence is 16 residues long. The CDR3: CASSAFGTSTYNEQFF. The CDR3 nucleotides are TGCGCCAGCAGTGCATTCGGGACTAGCACTTACAATGAGCAGTTCTTC.

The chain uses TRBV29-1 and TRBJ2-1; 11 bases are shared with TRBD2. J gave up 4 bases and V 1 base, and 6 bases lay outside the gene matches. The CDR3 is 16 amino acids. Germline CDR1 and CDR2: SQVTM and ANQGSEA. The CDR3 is CSVEGARTSGYNEQFF. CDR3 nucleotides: TGCAGCGTTGAAGGGGCTAGGACTAGCGGGTACAATGAGCAGTTCTTC.

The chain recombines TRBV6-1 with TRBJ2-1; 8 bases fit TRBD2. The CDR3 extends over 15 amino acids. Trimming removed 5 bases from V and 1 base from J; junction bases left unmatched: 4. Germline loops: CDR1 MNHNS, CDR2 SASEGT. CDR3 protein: CASSWSGRSYNEQFF. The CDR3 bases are TGTGCCAGCAGTTGGAGCGGGAGATCCTACAATGAGCAGTTCTTC.

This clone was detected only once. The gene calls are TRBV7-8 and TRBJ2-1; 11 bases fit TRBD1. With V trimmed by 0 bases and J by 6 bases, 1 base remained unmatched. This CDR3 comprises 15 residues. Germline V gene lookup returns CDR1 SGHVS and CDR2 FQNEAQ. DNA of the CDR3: TGTGCCAGCAGCTTAGCGGGGACAGGGGGCAATGAGCAGTTCTTC. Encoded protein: CASSLAGTGGNEQFF.